Presented here are 14 T cell receptor beta chains from one specimen sequenced in a study of T cell responses to AZD1222 COVID-19 vaccine. Sequencing used immunoSEQ multiplex PCR; TCRdb keeps in-frame clones, though not all of them. The sample carries 90,000 to 95,000 clones, more than 70% recorded once. The material sequenced was peripheral blood, taken on day 0 of AZD1222 vaccination. The receptors derive from an adult in good health.

The chain joins TRBV4-2 to TRBJ1-5; TRBD1 is a possible D gene (5 bases). Per the germline V gene, CDR1 is LGHNA and CDR2 is YNFKEQ. The CDR3 totals 15 residues. The ends were cut back, 1 base at V and 1 base at J, with 8 bases in the middle. The CDR3 is CASSQGRDSNQPQHF. As DNA, the CDR3 is TGTGCCAGCAGCCAAGGAAGGGACAGCAATCAGCCCCAGCATTTT.

The chain uses TRBV24-1 and TRBJ2-1; D is perhaps TRBD1 (5 bases). The CDR3 has 12 amino acids. Germline CDR1 reads KGHDR; CDR2 reads SFDVKD. Trimming pared 0 bases from V and 15 bases from J, leaving 11 bases between. The CDR3 DNA reads as TGTGCCACCAGTGATTTGTTTCAGGGTTGGTTCTTC. Encoded protein: CATSDLFQGWFF.

This sequence joins TRBV19 and TRBJ2-7, with D possibly being TRBD2 (6 bases). Trimming cost V 9 bases and J 0 bases, with 15 bases left between them. The CDR3 runs 14 residues. Germline V lookup: CDR1 LNHDA, CDR2 SQIVND (reference sequence). The CDR3, as DNA: TGTGCCAGCTCTAGCGCTTACAGCTCCTACGAGCAGTACTTC. Amino acid sequence: CASSSAYSSYEQYF.

The chain employs TRBV7-2 and TRBJ2-7, with D hard to call. The V and J ends lost 2 bases and 3 bases respectively, with 11 bases between them. This CDR3 spans 14 amino acids. The germline gives CDR1 SGHTA, CDR2 FQGNSA. The CDR3 DNA follows: TGTGCCAGCAGCTTAAACCGCTGGGACTACGAGCAGTACTTC. Its translation is CASSLNRWDYEQYF. Combining the CDR3 with reference TRBV7-2 and TRBJ2-7 gives the whole variable domain GAGVSQSPSNKVTEKGKDVELRCDPISGHTALYWYRQSLGQGLEFLIYFQGNSAPDKSGLPSDRFSAERTGGSVSTLTIQRTQQEDSAVYLCASSLNRWDYEQYFGPGTRLTVT.

This clone appeared a single time. In nucleotides, the CDR3 is TGTGCCAGCAGCGCCCAGGGCTCACCCCTCCACTTT. It translates to CASSAQGSPLHF. The chain combines TRBV9 with TRBJ1-6, with D maybe TRBD1 (5 bases). This CDR3 is 12 amino acids long. V was pared by 3 bases and J by 10 bases, with 8 bases between. Germline V lookup: CDR1 SGDLS, CDR2 YYNGEE.

The rearrangement joins TRBV3-1 (or the pseudogene TRBV3-2) to TRBJ1-4, with D tentatively TRBD1 (5 bases). The CDR3 is made up of 15 amino acids. With 1 base removed from V and 8 bases from J, the gap between germline ends came to 14 bases. Germline CDR1 is LGHDT and CDR2 is YNNKEL (reference sequence). This chain's CDR3 is CASSQGPGYGEKLFF. The CDR3 DNA is TGTGCCAGCAGCCAAGGTCCAGGGTACGGCGAAAAACTGTTTTTT.

J is TRBJ2-1 and V is TRBV28, with 11 bases aligning to TRBD2. Per germline, CDR1 MDHEN and CDR2 SYDVKM. The CDR3 is 14 amino acids. V shed 2 bases and J 7 bases; nucleotides not matched to a gene: 1. The CDR3 reads CASSLPSGRNEQFF. The DNA of the CDR3 is TGTGCCAGCAGTTTACCTAGCGGGAGGAATGAGCAGTTCTTC.

This clone was detected once. V and J are TRBV7-8 and TRBJ1-5; possible D gene TRBD1, 5 bases. The germline CDR1 and CDR2 sequences are SGHVS and FQNEAQ. This CDR3 has 15 residues. Trimming removed 1 base from V and 6 bases from J, with 13 bases in between. CDR3 in DNA: TGTGCCAGCAGCTTAGAGTATCGGGGCAGTCAGCCCCAGCATTTT. Its translation: CASSLEYRGSQPQHF.

The rearrangement links TRBV5-1 to TRBJ2-5, with TRBD1 identical over 9 bases. The CDR3 is 15 amino acids. Germline CDR1 reads SGHRS; CDR2 reads YFSETQ. V trimming: 2 bases; J trimming: 5 bases; junction bases outside the gene matches: 7. In DNA, the CDR3 is TGCGCCAGCAGCTTAACAGGGGGCAATGTGGAGACCCAGTACTTC. Its translation: CASSLTGGNVETQYF. Together with reference TRBV5-1 and TRBJ2-5, the CDR3 gives the full variable domain: KAGVTQTPRYLIKTRGQQVTLSCSPISGHRSVSWYQQTPGQGLQFLFEYFSETQRNKGNFPGRFSGRQFSNSRSEMNVSTLELGDSALYLCASSLTGGNVETQYFGPGTRLLVL.

This clone was detected a few times. The rearrangement links TRBV5-1 to TRBJ1-2; the D gene is possibly TRBD1 (5 bases). The CDR3 is 15 amino acids. Germline CDR1 is SGHRS and CDR2 is YFSETQ. The V end was cut by 4 bases, the J end by 5 bases, with 18 bases between. As DNA, the CDR3 is TGCGCCAGCAGCCCGGGAGGGGCGCTTGGTTATGGCTACACCTTC. This codes for CASSPGGALGYGYTF.

This clone has only one observation. The chain couples TRBV19 to TRBJ1-2; D gene unclear. Germline CDR1 LNHDA, CDR2 SQIVND (reference sequence). The CDR3 length is 11 residues. Trimming shortened V by 1 base and J by 5 bases, and 2 bases separated the two germline ends. The CDR3 is CASSIGYGYTF. CDR3 nucleotide sequence: TGTGCCAGTAGTATAGGTTATGGCTACACCTTC.

This chain joins TRBV5-8 and TRBJ2-5; TRBD2 is a possible D gene (7 bases). The CDR3 is 14 amino acids. V was shortened by 4 bases and J by 9 bases, with 19 bases between the two germline ends. Germline V CDR1 and CDR2: SGHTS, YDEGEE. CDR3 amino acids: CASSIEGGGRSQYF. CDR3 sequence (DNA): TGTGCCAGCAGCATTGAGGGCGGGGGCCGTTCCCAGTACTTC.

The chain recombines TRBV10-3 with TRBJ2-5; 8 bases map to TRBD2. Trimming cost V 10 bases and J 1 base; bases outside gene matches: 5. The CDR3 totals 13 residues. Germline V lookup: CDR1 ENHRY, CDR2 SYGVKD. The CDR3 spells CATRTSPQETQYF. CDR3 in DNA: TGTGCCACACGGACTAGCCCCCAAGAGACCCAGTACTTC.

The chain employs TRBV6-1 and TRBJ2-2, with no clear D. Germline-derived CDR1 and CDR2 are MNHNS and SASEGT. V was pared by 3 bases and J by 5 bases, with 10 bases between. The CDR3 consists of 14 residues. The CDR3 region is CASSDIFLTGELFF. CDR3 nucleotides: TGTGCCAGCAGTGACATATTCTTAACCGGGGAGCTGTTTTTT.